The source of this TCR beta chain is a study of a mutant IDH1 vaccine in newly diagnosed glioma. Study details: Scheduled for weeks 1, 3, 5, 7, 11, 15, 19 and 23, eight vaccinations were given to patients. The study started vaccination 4-6 weeks after radiotherapy alone, or with temozolomide cycles. The therapy given earlier, which was standard therapy, consisted of radiotherapy, temozolomide, or both, and most of the patients received both.

The CDR3 totals 16 residues. Trimming cost V 3 bases and J 0 bases; bases outside gene matches: 8. CDR1 is SGHDT and CDR2 is YYEEEE in the germline V gene. Using immunoSEQ multiplex PCR, the repertoire was profiled, and TCRdb retains in-frame clones only, with some absent. The profile shows roughly 29,000 clones, 80% of them singletons. Comments on this clone: The antigen is not known.

Time point reported: week 23, last vaccination. In every dose of vaccine, 300 ug of mutant IDH1 20-mer peptide was given alongside topical imiquimod. Specimen: PBMCs, collected from a glioma patient whose treatment included an IDH1 peptide vaccine. The receptor comes from a woman younger than 35 with glioma. The rearrangement links TRBV5-6 to TRBJ1-2; 7 bases match TRBD1. CDR3 coding DNA: TGTGCCAGCAGCTCCGGGACAGACTTAGCTAACTATGGCTACACCTTC. Translated, it gives CASSSGTDLANYGYTF.